This T cell receptor (beta chain) was identified in a study of OX40 agonist ivuxolimab in advanced cancers. Looking at the study overall: Patients treated during dose escalation were battling hepatocellular carcinoma, melanoma, renal cell or head and neck cancer. Antecedent anti-PD-1, anti-PD-L1 or anti-CTLA-4 therapy was permissible, with approximately 44% having received some.

Germline V gene sequence: CDR1 MNHEY, CDR2 SVGAGI. V dropped 2 bases and J dropped 4 bases, with 12 bases sitting between them. The CDR3 covers 14 residues. Only in-frame clones appear in the TCRdb table, and some are missing; sequencing was by immunoSEQ multiplex PCR. The top ten clones hold over 20% of a sample with 20,000 or so clones, approximately 80% of them seen once. Baseline was the first blood sampling point, followed by cycle 4 day 1 and cycle 7 day 1. General study points: Determination of antigen specificity was not performed for the expanded peripheral T cells.

Details on this clone: The antigen remains unidentified.

The source was CD4+ or CD8+ T cells sorted from blood, collected in a trial of the OX40 agonist ivuxolimab. This TCR derives from an adult with an advanced solid tumor such as melanoma, head and neck, liver or kidney cancer. V and J are TRBV6-5 and TRBJ2-7; D is uncertain. The CDR3 nucleotides read TGTGCCAGCAGTTACGGAGTGGGCGGTTACGAGCAGTACTTC. Protein: CASSYGVGGYEQYF.